This T cell receptor beta chain was identified during a study of blood T cell repertoires in COVID-19. Study-wide background: T cells, B-cell-depleted T cells, or PBMCs provided the cDNA or gDNA that served as material.

Clinical history as reported by participants underpinned cohort assignment. Either two negative PCRs, clearance, or symptom resolution qualified Cohort 3 donors as recovered. The protocol was immunoSEQ multiplex PCR, while the TCRdb copy is restricted to in-frame clones and leaves out a portion. This table holds 150,000 to 250,000 clones, about nine tenths found once. Deletions cut 3 bases from V and 4 bases from J, with 9 bases between. CDR1 is DFQATT and CDR2 is SNEGSKA in the germline V gene (reference sequence). The CDR3 extends over 12 amino acids. The V call is TRBV20-1, the J call TRBJ1-2; TRBD1 is a possible D gene (6 bases). The specimen sequenced was PBMCs or T cells enriched from blood (not recorded which). The sequence was obtained from a woman aged 25 to 45 who had recovered from COVID-19. This CDR3 reads CSASEGGYGYTF. CDR3 sequence (DNA): TGCAGTGCTAGTGAGGGGGGCTATGGCTACACCTTC.